This T cell receptor beta chain was identified during a study of control samples from healthy donors and cancer patients. Libraries were prepared by immunoSEQ multiplex PCR; TCRdb keeps only in-frame clonotypes and omits some of them. The sample contains around 130,000 clones, roughly 88% of which appear only once. The sample taken for sequencing was blood. The clonotype comes from a man in his fifties or sixties in good health.

CDR3 region: CASSRRDMTEAFF. DNA for the CDR3: TGTGCCAGCAGCCGCCGGGACATGACTGAAGCTTTCTTT. The chain uses TRBV28 and TRBJ1-1; tentatively, D is TRBD1 (6 bases). The CDR3 contains 13 residues. The germline V and J ends were trimmed by 6 bases and 5 bases, with 13 bases remaining between them. CDR1 is MDHEN and CDR2 is SYDVKM in the germline V gene.